Listed here are 25 T cell receptor beta chains from one sample, sequenced in a study of cytomegalovirus exposure and HLA in healthy donors (dated by TCRdb to 2016 to 2017). Libraries were made using the immunoSEQ multiplex PCR assay. The multiplex PCR relied on a mix of 60 forward primers for TCR Vbeta segments and 13 reverse primers for TCR Jbeta segments. Entries here come from immuneACCESS through TCRdb and include only in-frame sequences with V and J called. Some clones fail to appear in such tables; in the studies checked, an unresolved V gene covers under half of the shortfall, and the cause of the remainder is unknown. The table for this sample lists 100,000 or so clones; 69% of them were counted only once. The top ten clones comprise approximately 3% of the sample. The sample taken for sequencing was PBMCs. These receptors all come from a man aged 25 to 40 in good health and CMV-seronegative.

The chain combines TRBV30 with TRBJ2-7; no definite D call. CDR3 length equals 13 residues. V lost 0 bases, J lost 3 bases, and 9 bases lay in between. Germline V CDR1 and CDR2: GTSNPN, SVGIG (reference sequence). This CDR3 reads CAWSVHSFYEQYF. CDR3 DNA sequence: TGTGCCTGGAGTGTACACAGCTTCTACGAGCAGTACTTC.

The V call is TRBV19, the J call TRBJ1-2; D gene ambiguous. The CDR3 runs to 13 residues. Per germline, CDR1 LNHDA and CDR2 SQIVND (reference sequence). The V end lost 1 base, the J end lost 4 bases, and 7 bases lay between the germline ends. CDR3 nucleotides: TGTGCCAGTAGTATAGGACAAAGCTATGGCTACACCTTC. Protein product: CASSIGQSYGYTF. Full variable domain (missing parts from reference TRBV19 and TRBJ1-2): DGGITQSPKYLFRKEGQNVTLSCEQNLNHDAMYWYRQDPGQGLRLIYYSQIVNDFQKGDIAEGYSVSREKKESFPLTVTSAQKNPTAFYLCASSIGQSYGYTFGSGTRLTVV.

This chain connects TRBV6-5 to TRBJ1-1; D is unclear. Germline values: CDR1 MNHEY, CDR2 SVGAGI. CDR3 length equals 14 residues. The V end was cut by 0 bases, the J end by 10 bases, with 15 bases between. This CDR3 is CASSYSNTRPGAFF. CDR3 nucleotide sequence: TGTGCCAGCAGTTACTCGAACACCCGTCCTGGAGCTTTCTTT.

This clone was counted between two and nine times. V gene TRBV2 combines with J gene TRBJ1-2; D might be TRBD1 (6 bases). The CDR3 spans 15 residues. The germline V and J ends were trimmed by 6 bases and 6 bases, with 20 bases remaining between them. The germline CDR1 and CDR2 sequences are SNHLY and FYNNEI. The CDR3 region has the DNA TGTGCCAGCAGCCAAAGGGGGACACGGGGCCATGGCTACACCTTC. It codes for CASSQRGTRGHGYTF.

This chain joins TRBV7-2 and TRBJ1-5; D is uncertain. The germline gives CDR1 SGHTA, CDR2 FQGNSA. The V and J ends lost 2 bases and 5 bases respectively, with 7 bases between them. There are 13 residues in the CDR3. The CDR3 protein is CASSLTPDQPQHF. Here the CDR3 DNA reads TGTGCCAGCAGCTTAACACCAGATCAGCCCCAGCATTTT. Full variable domain (remainder filled in from reference TRBV7-2 and TRBJ1-5): GAGVSQSPSNKVTEKGKDVELRCDPISGHTALYWYRQSLGQGLEFLIYFQGNSAPDKSGLPSDRFSAERTGGSVSTLTIQRTQQEDSAVYLCASSLTPDQPQHFGDGTRLSIL.

This chain connects TRBV7-2 to TRBJ2-7, with TRBD1 identical over 9 bases. Germline loops: CDR1 SGHTA, CDR2 FQGNSA. This CDR3 contains 13 residues. The V gene end was trimmed by 4 bases and the J gene end by 6 bases; junction bases not matched to a gene: 4. The CDR3 loop is CASSSDRGGEQYF. The CDR3 DNA reads as TGTGCCAGCAGCTCGGACAGGGGCGGCGAGCAGTACTTC.

The V gene is TRBV28, the J gene TRBJ1-6; a weak D match, TRBD1 (5 bases). From germline, CDR1 is MDHEN and CDR2 SYDVKM. The length of the CDR3 is 15 residues. The V gene lost 6 bases and the J gene lost 0 bases, with 9 bases spanning the gap. CDR3 amino acids: CASRGGTSYNSPLHF. The CDR3 region has the DNA TGTGCCAGCAGGGGAGGGACCTCCTATAATTCACCCCTCCACTTT. Full variable domain (outside the CDR3, taken from reference TRBV28 and TRBJ1-6): DVKVTQSSRYLVKRTGEKVFLECVQDMDHENMFWYRQDPGLGLRLIYFSYDVKMKEKGDIPEGYSVSREKKERFSLILESASTNQTSMYLCASRGGTSYNSPLHFGNGTRLTVT.

The chain employs TRBV7-9 and TRBJ1-2, with a possible D match to TRBD1 (6 bases). V was shortened by 5 bases and J by 4 bases, with 14 bases between the two germline ends. Germline V gene lookup returns CDR1 SEHNR and CDR2 FQNEAQ (reference sequence). The CDR3 is 14 residues long. The CDR3 bases are TGTGCCAGCAGCCCCCAGGGGACCGTCTATGGCTACACCTTC. As protein: CASSPQGTVYGYTF.

This clone appeared a single time. This chain connects TRBV7-3 to TRBJ2-7, with D possibly being TRBD1 (5 bases). Germline V gives CDR1 SGHTA, CDR2 FQGTGA. This CDR3 region has 16 residues. Trimming cost V 0 bases and J 2 bases, with 14 bases left between them. The CDR3: CASSLTPTQGTYEQYF. CDR3 nucleotide sequence: TGTGCCAGCAGCTTAACCCCAACCCAGGGAACCTACGAGCAGTACTTC.

The genes are TRBV19 and TRBJ2-7; D remains ambiguous. The CDR3 sequence is 13 residues long. V lost 5 bases and J 5 bases, leaving 13 bases between the germline ends. The germline CDR1 and CDR2 sequences are LNHDA and SQIVND (reference sequence). CDR3 loop: CASSPQTPHEQYF. The CDR3, as DNA: TGTGCCAGTAGTCCCCAGACACCCCACGAGCAGTACTTC.

In this sample, this clone turned up once. The sample carries other DNA sequences with the same CDR3. The gene calls are TRBV5-6 and TRBJ2-4; 8 bases map to TRBD2. CDR1 and CDR2 (germline): SGHDT, YYEEEE. The CDR3 covers 14 residues. J was trimmed by 6 bases and V by 0 bases; bases with no gene match: 2. This CDR3 is CASSLVAGGNIQYF. The CDR3 region has the DNA TGTGCCAGCAGCTTGGTCGCGGGGGGAAACATTCAGTACTTC.

The J gene is TRBJ2-3, the V gene TRBV5-4, with TRBD2 identical over 11 bases. The CDR3 contains 16 residues. V lost 4 bases to trimming and J lost 2 bases; unmatched junction nucleotides: 6. The germline V gene encodes CDR1 SGHNT and CDR2 YYREEE (reference sequence). As DNA, the CDR3 is TGTGCCAGCAGCCCGGGACTAGCGGCTTACACAGATACGCAGTATTTT. It codes for CASSPGLAAYTDTQYF.

The chain has TRBV5-3 and TRBJ2-1; TRBD2 agrees at 10 bases. TRBV5-3 is sorted into the ORF group, with uncertain function. With 4 bases clipped from V and 4 bases from J, the junction kept 11 bases outside the gene matches. This CDR3 region has 17 residues. This CDR3 is CARSMGRLAGRYNEQFF. Written as DNA, the CDR3 is TGTGCCAGAAGCATGGGCCGACTAGCGGGCCGTTACAATGAGCAGTTCTTC.

The rearrangement links TRBV6-5 to TRBJ2-7; D may be TRBD1 (5 bases). CDR3 length: 15 residues. Per germline, CDR1 MNHEY and CDR2 SVGAGI. Trimming removed 4 bases from V and 1 base from J, with 14 bases in between. The CDR3 coding sequence is TGTGCCAGCAGTTTTGACAGACACAATTCCTACGAGCAGTACTTC. Protein product: CASSFDRHNSYEQYF.

The rearrangement joins TRBV6-4 to TRBJ2-1; tentative D call: TRBD2 (5 bases). The CDR3 contains 15 residues. Germline V gene sequence: CDR1 MRHNA, CDR2 SNTAGT. The ends were cut back, 7 bases at V and 2 bases at J, with 15 bases in the middle. The CDR3 loop is CASTEDPGAYNEQFF. The CDR3 DNA follows: TGTGCCAGCACGGAGGACCCGGGCGCCTACAATGAGCAGTTCTTC.

The V gene is TRBV7-2, the J gene TRBJ2-5, with D tentatively TRBD2 (6 bases). The V gene's germline CDR1 is SGHTA and CDR2 FQGNSA. The CDR3 totals 14 residues. Trimming stripped 3 bases from V and 5 bases from J, with 13 bases between. This chain's CDR3 is CASSFDSAGETQYF. The CDR3, as DNA: TGTGCCAGCAGCTTCGACAGTGCGGGGGAGACCCAGTACTTC.

The chain uses TRBV2 and TRBJ1-2, with D possibly TRBD1 on 6 matching bases. This CDR3 region has 14 residues. Trimming stripped 7 bases from V and 2 bases from J, with 14 bases between. Germline V lookup: CDR1 SNHLY, CDR2 FYNNEI. CDR3 amino acids: CASTEGGMNYGYTF. Written as DNA, the CDR3 is TGTGCCAGCACCGAGGGGGGGATGAACTATGGCTACACCTTC.

This rearrangement joins TRBV25-1 to TRBJ1-1, with TRBD1 identical over 9 bases. Trimming took 6 bases from V and 4 from J; bases not matched to a gene: 18. Germline lookup yields CDR1 MGHDK and CDR2 SYGVNS. CDR3 length: 18 amino acids. The CDR3 loop is CASRPSRGTGPKGTEAFF. Here the CDR3 DNA reads TGTGCCAGCAGACCCAGTAGAGGGACAGGGCCAAAGGGCACTGAAGCTTTCTTT.

On this clone: One junction end disagrees with the germline gene, perhaps due to a read error. V and J are TRBV28 and TRBJ2-6, with TRBD1 as a possible D gene (5 bases). Germline CDR1 reads MDHEN; CDR2 reads SYDVKM. The CDR3 length is 15 residues. Here the CDR3 reads CASSLTGTGANGLTF. The CDR3 DNA reads TGTGCCAGCAGTCTAACAGGAACTGGGGCCAACGGCCTGACTTTC.

V and J are TRBV19 and TRBJ2-5, with D possibly being TRBD2 (7 bases). Germline-derived CDR1 and CDR2 are LNHDA and SQIVND (reference sequence). The CDR3 runs 15 residues. V was cut by 2 bases and J by 4 bases, with 14 bases left in between. CDR3 coding DNA: TGTGCCAGTAGTATAATACAGGGAGGGTCAGAGACCCAGTACTTC. This codes for CASSIIQGGSETQYF.

In the case of this clone: This CDR3 is also generated by other DNA sequences in the sample. This chain uses TRBV5-6 with TRBJ2-1; TRBD2 is a possible D gene (5 bases). This CDR3 has 15 amino acids. V lost 0 bases and J lost 2, with 9 bases in between. Per the germline V gene, CDR1 is SGHDT and CDR2 is YYEEEE. In DNA form, the CDR3 reads TGTGCCAGCAGCTTGGACGGGGTAGCCTACAATGAGCAGTTCTTC. Encoded protein: CASSLDGVAYNEQFF.

The chain has TRBV5-4 and TRBJ1-1; D is unresolved. V lost 5 bases to trimming and J lost 0 bases, with 8 bases between them. Germline lookup yields CDR1 SGHNT and CDR2 YYREEE (reference sequence). This CDR3 comprises 13 residues. The CDR3 loop is CASSSSLNTEAFF. The DNA for the CDR3 is TGTGCCAGCAGTTCCTCCTTGAACACTGAAGCTTTCTTT.

This rearrangement joins TRBV2 to TRBJ1-1; D is possibly TRBD1 (5 bases). This CDR3 comprises 13 residues. With 6 bases removed from V and 1 base from J, the gap between germline ends came to 9 bases. Per germline, CDR1 SNHLY and CDR2 FYNNEI. The CDR3 loop is CASSYGANTEAFF. CDR3 DNA: TGTGCCAGCAGCTATGGGGCGAACACTGAAGCTTTCTTT.

The sample holds one count of this clone. V and J are TRBV29-1 and TRBJ2-7; tentatively, D is TRBD2 (6 bases). This CDR3 has 15 amino acids. Looked up from germline, CDR1 is SQVTM and CDR2 is ANQGSEA. V lost 5 bases, J lost 0 bases, and 17 bases lay in between. The CDR3 DNA is TGCAGCGTTCCCAAGGGCGGGACGTCCTCCTACGAGCAGTACTTC. Encoded protein: CSVPKGGTSSYEQYF.

This clone was counted once. CDR3 protein: CASSSYIRGAFQPQHF. The CDR3 DNA reads TGTGCCAGTAGTTCTTACATCCGGGGTGCCTTTCAGCCCCAGCATTTT. The rearrangement uses TRBV19 and TRBJ1-5; D ambiguous. V lost 5 bases and J 6 bases, leaving 20 bases between the germline ends. Looked up from germline, CDR1 is LNHDA and CDR2 is SQIVND (reference sequence). CDR3 length equals 16 residues.